This T cell receptor (beta chain) was captured in a study of T cells of healthy individuals. TCRdb used MiXCR to reprocess the 5' RACE reads, holding one entry per CDR3 protein. The repertoire consists of tens of thousands of distinct CDR3 sequences, with approximately 4.9% occurring once and the leading ten covering about 8.9%. The CDR3 covers 15 residues. CDR1 is MNHNS and CDR2 is SASEGT in the germline V gene. About this clonotype itself: A read error may be the cause here, since a much bigger clone is one base away.

The receptor was isolated from a human donor in good health. The genes are TRBV6-1 and TRBJ2-3; 7 nucleotides match TRBD1. The chain's CDR3 is CASGEALQGADTQYF. As DNA, the CDR3 is TGTGCCAGCGGTGAAGCGCTTCAGGGGGCAGATACGCAGTATTTT.